This is a list of T cell receptor beta chains from one sample in a study of cytomegalovirus exposure and HLA in healthy donors. Sequencing used immunoSEQ multiplex PCR; TCRdb keeps in-frame clones, though not all of them. The top ten hold over 10% of the sample, which has about 180,000 clones, about 73% seen once. The sequenced sample consisted of PBMCs. The receptors shown here come from a woman between 45 and 60 years old in good health and CMV-seropositive. Each CDR3 is given with its conserved first and last residue. A D gene is named only where the DNA matches it firmly. Size tells how often a clone was seen (once, few, many) or the class of an expanded clone, and some rows leave it out.

TRBJ1-1	-	-	TRBV27	TGTGCCAGCAGTCTTTCCGGGGGGACTGAAGCTTTCTTT	CASSLSGGTEAFF
TRBJ1-1	-	-	TRBV4-1	TGCGCCAGCAGCCCTCCCCTAGGGGGATACACTGAAGCTTTCTTT	CASSPPLGGYTEAFF
TRBJ2-7	-	-	TRBV13	TGTGCCAGCAGCTCATCCTACGAGCAGTACTTC	CASSSSYEQYF
TRBJ2-7	-	-	TRBV21-1	TGTGCCAGCAGCAAAGCTGACAGGAACTCCTACGAGCAGTACTTC	CASSKADRNSYEQYF
TRBJ1-1	-	-	TRBV5-1	TGCGCCAGCAGCTTTATTAGGAACACTGAAGCTTTCTTT	CASSFIRNTEAFF
TRBJ2-7	-	-	TRBV10-3	TGTGCCATCAGTGAGGTAGGCAGGGTAATAGTGAACGAGCAGTACTTC	CAISEVGRVIVNEQYF
TRBJ2-3	TRBD2	few	TRBV7-8	TGTGCCAGCAGCTTAGGCGGGACTAGAGGGCGGACGCAGTATTTT	CASSLGGTRGRTQYF
TRBJ1-2	TRBD1	-	TRBV28	TGTGCCAGCAGCCCCAGGGGGCGACGTCAATATGGCTACACCTTC	CASSPRGRRQYGYTF
TRBJ2-3	-	-	TRBV19	TGTGCCAGTAGACCTGGTAACAGGATGTACGCAGATACGCAGTATTTT	CASRPGNRMYADTQYF
TRBJ2-7	TRBD1	-	TRBV7-9	TGTGCCAGCAGCTTAACGGGACAGCCAAGCTACGAGCAGTACTTC	CASSLTGQPSYEQYF
TRBJ2-5	TRBD1	-	TRBV6-1	TGTGCCAGCAGGGACAGGGGAGAGACCCAGTACTTC	CASRDRGETQYF
TRBJ2-7	-	-	TRBV27	TGTGCCAGCAGTTTAGCCCCGCCGGGGAAAGGCTACGAGCAGTACTTC	CASSLAPPGKGYEQYF
TRBJ1-1	-	-	TRBV10-3	TGTGCCATCTGGGGCCAAGGGGCCACTGAAGCTTTCTTT	CAIWGQGATEAFF
TRBJ1-2	-	-	TRBV6-5	TGTGCCAGCAGTTACACCATCTTCGAGGGCTACACCTTC	CASSYTIFEGYTF
TRBJ2-7	TRBD1	-	TRBV4-1	TGCGCCAGCAGCCAAGAGATCGGGACAGGGGTGCGAGAGCAGTACTTC	CASSQEIGTGVREQYF
TRBJ1-2	-	-	TRBV7-9	TGTGCCAGCAGCCCACAGGGCGTAACTATAAGCTACACCTTC	CASSPQGVTISYTF
TRBJ2-7	TRBD1	-	TRBV5-1	TGCGCCAGCAGCCCTACGGGACAGGGGAGGAACGAGCAGTACTTC	CASSPTGQGRNEQYF
TRBJ2-7	-	once	TRBV7-9	TGTGCCAGCAGCTTAGCCACCTACGAGCAGTACTTC	CASSLATYEQYF
TRBJ1-2	-	-	TRBV6-5	TGTGCCAGCAGTTACCGGACGGACACTCCAGACACCTTC	CASSYRTDTPDTF
TRBJ2-1	TRBD1	-	TRBV11-3	TGTGCCAGCAGCCCACCGGGACAGGGGGCGCGGGGTGAGCAGTTCTTC	CASSPPGQGARGEQFF
TRBJ1-2	TRBD1	-	TRBV5-5	TGTGCCAGCTTCCTCCAGGGGGCTCGCGGCTACACCTTC	CASFLQGARGYTF
TRBJ2-7	TRBD1	-	TRBV27	TGTGCCAGCAGTTCGGACAGGCGCTCCTACGAGCAGTACTTC	CASSSDRRSYEQYF
TRBJ2-6	-	-	TRBV7-2	TGTGCCAGCAGCTTCGCTGGGGCCAACGTCCTGACTTTC	CASSFAGANVLTF
TRBJ1-3	TRBD1	few	TRBV30	TGTGCCGGCAGGGGGAGAAACACCATATATTTT	CAGRGRNTIYF
TRBJ2-7	-	-	TRBV5-1	TGCGCCAGCAGCTTGGCCTATGTGGGGAGGAGCTCCTACGAGCAGTACTTC	CASSLAYVGRSSYEQYF
TRBJ2-3	-	-	TRBV5-1	TGCGCCAGCAGCACTATGTCAGATACGCAGTATTTT	CASSTMSDTQYF
TRBJ2-3	TRBD2	-	TRBV2	TGTGCCACCACACGGGGGACTATGAACACAGATACGCAGTATTTT	CATTRGTMNTDTQYF
TRBJ2-2	TRBD1	-	TRBV5-4	TGTGCCAGCGGACTCTACAGGGGGCGCACCGGGGAGCTGTTTTTT	CASGLYRGRTGELFF
TRBJ2-7	-	-	TRBV2	TGTGCCAGCAGTGAGAGGGGGACCGGGACGTTGAGCTCCTACGAGCAGTACTTC	CASSERGTGTLSSYEQYF
TRBJ2-2	TRBD1	-	TRBV10-3	TGTGCCATCATGAGGGGGACAGGGAACACCGGGGAGCTGTTTTTT	CAIMRGTGNTGELFF
TRBJ1-2	TRBD1	-	TRBV7-2	TGTGCCAGCAGCCTAGGACAGGGGGCATATGGCTACACCTTC	CASSLGQGAYGYTF
TRBJ2-5	TRBD2	-	TRBV7-2	TGTGCCAGCAGCCCTTCCCGGGGGGACCAGTACTTC	CASSPSRGDQYF
TRBJ2-1	-	-	TRBV30	TGTGCCTGGACTGGCAGGGGCACCTACAATGAGCAGTTCTTC	CAWTGRGTYNEQFF
TRBJ1-2	TRBD1	-	TRBV5-5	TGTGCCAGCAGCGCCCGGGACAGGGAACCTGGGTTTAACTATGGCTACACCTTC	CASSARDREPGFNYGYTF
TRBJ1-5	-	-	TRBV15	TGTGCCACCAGCAGAGATCCGGTAGGCAATCAGCCCCAGCATTTT	CATSRDPVGNQPQHF
TRBJ2-1	TRBD2	-	TRBV6-1	TGTGCCAGCAGCCCAACTAGCGGGGTTTACAATGAGCAGTTCTTC	CASSPTSGVYNEQFF
TRBJ2-7	-	-	TRBV30	TGTGCCTGGGCAAGAGACAGATACTACGTCGAGCAGTACTTC	CAWARDRYYVEQYF
TRBJ2-7	TRBD1	-	TRBV10-3	TGTGCCATCAGAACCGGGACAGACTACGAGCAGTACTTC	CAIRTGTDYEQYF
TRBJ2-7	TRBD1	-	TRBV7-9	TGTGCCAGCAGCGGCGGACAGGGGGTCTTCTCCTACGAGCAGTACTTC	CASSGGQGVFSYEQYF
TRBJ2-2	-	-	TRBV11-2	TGTGCCAGCAGCTCCCGGGCCGGGGAGCTGTTTTTT	CASSSRAGELFF
TRBJ2-5	-	few	TRBV4-1	TGCGCCAGCAGCCAGCCCGGGACATTGGAAGAGACCCAGTACTTC	CASSQPGTLEETQYF
TRBJ2-3	TRBD2	-	TRBV19	TGTGCCAGTAGTATGGGACTAGCGGGGATCACAGATACGCAGTATTTT	CASSMGLAGITDTQYF
TRBJ1-1	-	-	TRBV7-7	TGTGCCAGCAGCTTAGATCAGGGCACTGAAGCTTTCTTT	CASSLDQGTEAFF
TRBJ2-5	TRBD2	-	TRBV7-8	TGTGCCAGCAGCTTGGAAGAGGGTAGCGGGGGACAAGAGACCCAGTACTTC	CASSLEEGSGGQETQYF
TRBJ2-5	TRBD2	-	TRBV6-5	TGTGCCAGCAGTTACTCAAGCGGGGGGGTTCAAGAGACCCAGTACTTC	CASSYSSGGVQETQYF
TRBJ1-3	-	-	TRBV4-2	TGTGCCAGCAGCCAAGGGGGCGTTGATACAAACACCATATATTTT	CASSQGGVDTNTIYF
TRBJ1-1	-	-	TRBV5-4	TGTGCCAGCAGCTGGGGAGGGGTAAGGACTGAAGCTTTCTTT	CASSWGGVRTEAFF
TRBJ1-3	-	-	TRBV5-6	TGTGCCAGCAGCTTGGGGAGGCGAAACACCATATATTTT	CASSLGRRNTIYF
TRBJ1-6	-	once	TRBV21-1	TGTGCCAGCAGCAGCGACAGGGTTAATTCACCCCTCCACTTT	CASSSDRVNSPLHF
TRBJ2-7	TRBD1	few	TRBV9	TGTGCCAGCAGCCCCTTGGGACAGGGGGTAAACGAGCAGTACTTC	CASSPLGQGVNEQYF